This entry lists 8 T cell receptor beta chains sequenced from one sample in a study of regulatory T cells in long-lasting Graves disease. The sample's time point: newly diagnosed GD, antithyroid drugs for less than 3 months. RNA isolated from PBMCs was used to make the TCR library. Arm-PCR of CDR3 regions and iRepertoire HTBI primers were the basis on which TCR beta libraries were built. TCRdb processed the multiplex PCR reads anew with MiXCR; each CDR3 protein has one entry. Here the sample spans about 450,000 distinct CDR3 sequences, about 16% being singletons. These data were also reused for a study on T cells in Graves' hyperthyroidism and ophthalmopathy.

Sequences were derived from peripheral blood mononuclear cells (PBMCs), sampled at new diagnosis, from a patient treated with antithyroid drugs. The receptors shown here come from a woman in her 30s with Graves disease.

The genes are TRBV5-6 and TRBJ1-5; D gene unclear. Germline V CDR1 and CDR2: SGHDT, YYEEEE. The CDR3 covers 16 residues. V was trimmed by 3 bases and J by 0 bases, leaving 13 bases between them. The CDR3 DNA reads TGTGCCAGCAGCTCTACCGGGTCCTATAGCAATCAGCCCCAGCATTTT. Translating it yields CASSSTGSYSNQPQHF.

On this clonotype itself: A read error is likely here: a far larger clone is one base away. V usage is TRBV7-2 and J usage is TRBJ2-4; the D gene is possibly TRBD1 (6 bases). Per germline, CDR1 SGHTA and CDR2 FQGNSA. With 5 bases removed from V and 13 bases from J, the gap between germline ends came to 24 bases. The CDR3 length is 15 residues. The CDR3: CASSVRDISSNEQYF. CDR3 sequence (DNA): TGTGCCAGCAGCGTTCGGGACATATCCTCCAATGAGCAGTACTTC.

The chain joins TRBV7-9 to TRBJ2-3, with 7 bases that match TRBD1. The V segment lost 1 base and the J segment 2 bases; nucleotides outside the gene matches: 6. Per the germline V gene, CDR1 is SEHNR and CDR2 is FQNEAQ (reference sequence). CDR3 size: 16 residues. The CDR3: CASSLDNRGHTDTQYF. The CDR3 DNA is TGTGCCAGCAGCTTAGATAACAGGGGCCACACAGATACGCAGTATTTT.

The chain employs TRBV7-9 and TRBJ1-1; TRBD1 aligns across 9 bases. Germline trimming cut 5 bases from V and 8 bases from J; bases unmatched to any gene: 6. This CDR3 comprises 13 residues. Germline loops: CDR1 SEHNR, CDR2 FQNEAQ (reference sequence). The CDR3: CASSDSGTGEAFF. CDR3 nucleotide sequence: TGTGCCAGCAGCGATTCCGGGACAGGGGAAGCTTTCTTT.

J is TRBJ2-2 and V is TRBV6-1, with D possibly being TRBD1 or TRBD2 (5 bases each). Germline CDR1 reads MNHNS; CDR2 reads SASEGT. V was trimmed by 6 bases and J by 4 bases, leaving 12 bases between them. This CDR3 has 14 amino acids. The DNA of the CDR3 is TGTGCCAGCAGCAGGGAGCTCGGCACCGGGGAGCTGTTTTTT. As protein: CASSRELGTGELFF.

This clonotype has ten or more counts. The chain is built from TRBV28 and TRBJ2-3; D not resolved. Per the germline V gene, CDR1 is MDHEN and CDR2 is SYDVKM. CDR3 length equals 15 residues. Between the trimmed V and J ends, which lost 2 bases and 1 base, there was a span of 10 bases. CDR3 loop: CASSLGEVRTDTQYF. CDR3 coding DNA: TGTGCCAGCAGTTTAGGAGAAGTCCGCACAGATACGCAGTATTTT.

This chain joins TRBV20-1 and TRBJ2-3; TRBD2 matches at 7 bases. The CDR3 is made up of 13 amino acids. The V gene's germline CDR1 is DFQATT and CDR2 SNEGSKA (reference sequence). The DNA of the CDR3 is TGCAGAGCGGGACTACCGAGCACAGATACGCAGTATTTT. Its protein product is CRAGLPSTDTQYF.

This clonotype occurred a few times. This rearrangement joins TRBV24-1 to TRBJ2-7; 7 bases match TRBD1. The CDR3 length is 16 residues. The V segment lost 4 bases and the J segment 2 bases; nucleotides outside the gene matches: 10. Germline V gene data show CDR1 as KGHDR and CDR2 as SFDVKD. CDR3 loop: CATSDSTGFPTYEQYF. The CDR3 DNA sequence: TGTGCCACCAGTGACTCGACAGGGTTCCCAACCTACGAGCAGTACTTC.